This T cell receptor (beta chain) derives from a study of blood T cell repertoires in COVID-19. At the level of the study: Sites in the United States, Italy and Spain provided acute and convalescent COVID-19 samples.

This clone showed up just once. Enrollees, about 18 to 89 years old, lived in some 24 US areas. Participants' reported clinical history set cohort assignment. Recovered status applied to Cohort 3 donors who had two consecutive negative PCRs. It also applied to those with clearance or with symptom resolution. There are 14 residues in the CDR3. CDR1 and CDR2 from the germline V gene are SGDLS and YYNGEE. V lost 2 bases, J lost 3 bases, and 11 bases lay in between. The repertoire was sequenced with immunoSEQ multiplex PCR; TCRdb's copy has only in-frame clones and lacks some. The sample has approximately 390,000 clones, approximately 90% seen once; the top ten hold about 10%.

The sample consisted of PBMCs or T cells enriched from blood (not recorded which). J is TRBJ1-1 and V is TRBV9; a weak D match, TRBD1 (6 bases). The receptor was isolated from a woman aged 45-60 years who had recovered from COVID-19. Here the CDR3 DNA reads TGTGCCAGCAGCGTTGGGGGGGCAGACACTGAAGCTTTCTTT. Translated, it gives CASSVGGADTEAFF.